These T cell receptor beta chains were read from a single sample in a study of blood T cell repertoires in COVID-19. Sequencing used immunoSEQ multiplex PCR; TCRdb keeps in-frame clones, though not all of them. The profile shows 320,000 or so clones, around 86% of them singletons. The sample consisted of PBMCs or T cells enriched from blood (not recorded which). Receptor source: a man in his sixties who had recovered from COVID-19. The CDR3 runs from the conserved cysteine through the conserved F or W.

>TRBV18
CASSLNGLIGNTEAFF
>TRBV5-1
CASSRGQPHEQYF
>TRBV5-6
CASSLLAGVRETQYF
>TRBV5-4
CASSLGRGTGANVLTF
>TRBV28
CASSSTGPLGGYTF
>TRBV12-5
CASGLVLAGYSYNEQFF
>TRBV9
CASSPQGLGVTGELFF
>TRBV18
CASSAGLAAYNEQFF
>TRBV28
CASMRLAGTHNEQFF
>TRBV30
CAWSDPLAGGYNEQFF
>TRBV4-1
CASSQGGRGLFYEQYF
>TRBV7-2
CASSALTSAAYNEQFF
>TRBV19
CASSIFTGTSGYNEQFF
>TRBV6-5
CASSLTSAYEQYF
>TRBV24-1
CATGLASDTQYF
>TRBV2
CASSVPGLQETQYF
>TRBV2
CASSVVSDYEQYF
>TRBV5-6
CASSPRRSVPNEKLFF
>TRBV11-2
CASSLDGTGGRTEAFF
>TRBV30
CAWSVGGLGNTIYF